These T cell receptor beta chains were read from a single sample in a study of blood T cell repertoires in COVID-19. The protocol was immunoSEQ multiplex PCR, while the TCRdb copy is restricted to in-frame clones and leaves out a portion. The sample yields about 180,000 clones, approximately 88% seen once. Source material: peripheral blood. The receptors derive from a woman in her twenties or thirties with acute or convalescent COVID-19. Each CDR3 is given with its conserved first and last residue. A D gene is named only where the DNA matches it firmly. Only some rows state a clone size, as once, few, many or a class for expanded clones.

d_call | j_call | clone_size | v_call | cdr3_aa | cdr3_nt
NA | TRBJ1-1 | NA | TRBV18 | CASSPPGRSNTEAFF | TGTGCCAGCTCACCACCGGGGAGATCGAACACTGAAGCTTTCTTT
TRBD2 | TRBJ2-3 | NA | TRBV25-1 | CASSDLSGRMVDTQYF | TGTGCCAGCAGTGACCTCAGCGGGAGGATGGTAGATACGCAGTATTTT
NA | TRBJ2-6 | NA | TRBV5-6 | CASSLGPGANVLTF | TGTGCCAGCAGCTTGGGGCCTGGGGCCAACGTCCTGACTTTC
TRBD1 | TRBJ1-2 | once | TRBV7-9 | CASSLAAGTGDTPGYGYTF | TGTGCCAGCAGCTTAGCGGCCGGGACAGGGGACACCCCTGGCTATGGCTACACCTTC
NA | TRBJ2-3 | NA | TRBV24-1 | CATRGEQAGDTQYF | TGTGCCACCAGAGGGGAACAGGCAGGGGATACGCAGTATTTT
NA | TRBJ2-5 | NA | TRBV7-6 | CASTPGGTKETQYF | TGTGCCAGCACCCCTGGCGGGACCAAAGAGACCCAGTACTTC
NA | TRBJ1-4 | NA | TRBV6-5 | CASSYRHGATNEKLFF | TGTGCCAGCAGTTACAGACACGGTGCAACTAATGAAAAACTGTTTTTT
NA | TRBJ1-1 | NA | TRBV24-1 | CATSDQGRAFF | TGTGCCACCAGTGATCAGGGTCGGGCTTTCTTT
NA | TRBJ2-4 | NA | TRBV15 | CATSGPGTRQNIQYF | TGTGCCACCAGCGGTCCCGGGACTCGCCAAAACATTCAGTACTTC
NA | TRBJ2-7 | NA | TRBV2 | CASIGREAEQYF | TGTGCCAGCATAGGCAGGGAGGCCGAGCAGTACTTC
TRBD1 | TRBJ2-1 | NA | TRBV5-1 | CASSLRTGLMEQFF | TGCGCCAGCAGCTTGAGGACAGGTTTAATGGAGCAGTTCTTC
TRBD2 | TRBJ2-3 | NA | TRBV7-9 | CASSLRLAGSTDTQYF | TGTGCCAGCAGCTTAAGACTAGCGGGAAGCACAGATACGCAGTATTTT
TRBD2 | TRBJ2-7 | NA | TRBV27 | CASTPFPGGEQYF | TGTGCCAGCACTCCCTTCCCCGGGGGGGAGCAGTACTTC
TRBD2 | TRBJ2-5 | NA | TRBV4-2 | CASSLGLAGGQETQYF | TGTGCCAGCAGCTTGGGACTAGCGGGAGGGCAAGAGACCCAGTACTTC
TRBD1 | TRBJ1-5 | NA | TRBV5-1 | CASQLMGQTNQPQHF | TGCGCCAGCCAGTTGATGGGACAGACTAATCAGCCCCAGCATTTT
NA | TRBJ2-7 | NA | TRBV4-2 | CASSQDFGRTRYEQYF | TGTGCCAGCAGCCAAGATTTTGGGCGGACACGCTACGAGCAGTACTTC
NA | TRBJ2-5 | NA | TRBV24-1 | CATSDVGLEETQYF | TGTGCCACCAGTGATGTGGGACTGGAAGAGACCCAGTACTTC
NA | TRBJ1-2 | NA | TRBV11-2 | CASKGAGSPHTFYGYTF | TGTGCCAGCAAAGGCGCAGGATCCCCCCACACATTCTATGGCTACACCTTC
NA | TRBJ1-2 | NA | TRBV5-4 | CASSSEAPGYTF | TGTGCCAGCAGCTCGGAGGCCCCTGGCTACACCTTC
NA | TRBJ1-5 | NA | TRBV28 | CASSTRRGVFPRQPQHF | TGTGCCAGCAGTACAAGGAGAGGAGTGTTCCCGAGACAGCCCCAGCATTTT
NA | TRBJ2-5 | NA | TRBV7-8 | CASTPVSGAVRETQYF | TGTGCCAGCACCCCTGTGTCAGGGGCGGTAAGAGAGACCCAGTACTTC
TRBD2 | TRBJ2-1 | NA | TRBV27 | CASSLQGLAGVTEQFF | TGTGCCAGCAGTTTACAGGGACTAGCGGGAGTCACTGAGCAGTTCTTC
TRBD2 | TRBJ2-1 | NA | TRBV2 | CASAGGGEQFF | TGTGCCAGTGCCGGGGGGGGAGAGCAGTTCTTC
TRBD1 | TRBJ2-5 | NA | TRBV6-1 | CASSEGGTGYLQETQYF | TGTGCCAGCAGTGAAGGAGGGACAGGGTACCTTCAAGAGACCCAGTACTTC
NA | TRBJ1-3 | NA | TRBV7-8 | CASSPSVGNTIYF | TGTGCCAGCAGCCCCAGTGTTGGAAACACCATATATTTT
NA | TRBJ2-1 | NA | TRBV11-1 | CASSFSYSNEQFF | TGTGCCAGCAGCTTTTCGTATAGCAATGAGCAGTTCTTC
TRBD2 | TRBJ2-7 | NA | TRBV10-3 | CAIRELAGGYEQYF | TGTGCCATCAGGGAACTAGCGGGAGGATACGAGCAGTACTTC
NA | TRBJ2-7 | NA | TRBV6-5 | CASSYSPGAYEQYF | TGTGCCAGCAGTTACTCACCTGGAGCCTACGAGCAGTACTTC
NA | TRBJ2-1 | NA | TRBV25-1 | CASSVTYNEQFF | TGTGCCAGCAGTGTTACCTACAATGAGCAGTTCTTC
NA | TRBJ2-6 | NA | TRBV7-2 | CASSFNGANVLTF | TGTGCCAGCAGCTTCAATGGGGCCAACGTCCTGACTTTC
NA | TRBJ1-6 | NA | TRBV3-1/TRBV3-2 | CASSQGQENLHF | TGTGCCAGCAGCCAAGGACAGGAAAATCTCCACTTT
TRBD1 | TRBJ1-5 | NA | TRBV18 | CASSPRSRQGNQPQHF | TGTGCCAGCTCACCACGAAGCCGACAGGGTAATCAGCCCCAGCATTTT
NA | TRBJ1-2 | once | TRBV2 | CASRDSNYGYTF | TGTGCCAGCAGGGACAGTAACTATGGCTACACCTTC
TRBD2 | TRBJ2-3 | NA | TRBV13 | CASSSRKTSGRTDTQYF | TGTGCCAGCAGCTCCCGGAAAACTAGCGGGAGGACAGATACGCAGTATTTT
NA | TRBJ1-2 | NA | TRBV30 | CAWSAFITGQYWNYGYTF | TGTGCCTGGAGTGCATTTATTACCGGACAGTACTGGAACTATGGCTACACCTTC
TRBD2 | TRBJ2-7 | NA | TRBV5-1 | CASSFSGTSPPLWQYF | TGCGCCAGCAGCTTCTCCGGGACTAGCCCTCCCCTTTGGCAGTACTTC
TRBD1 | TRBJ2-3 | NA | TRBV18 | CASCSGQGRTDTQYF | TGTGCCAGCTGTTCCGGACAGGGGAGGACAGATACGCAGTATTTT
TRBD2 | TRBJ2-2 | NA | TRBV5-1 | CASRTSGGETGELFF | TGCGCCAGCAGAACTAGCGGCGGGGAGACCGGGGAGCTGTTTTTT
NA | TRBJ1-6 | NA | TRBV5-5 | CASSQDSVFSPLHF | TGTGCCAGCAGCCAGGACAGCGTCTTTTCACCCCTCCACTTT
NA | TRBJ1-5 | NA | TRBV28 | CASRRGRFGNQPQHF | TGTGCCAGCAGAAGAGGAAGATTTGGCAATCAGCCCCAGCATTTT
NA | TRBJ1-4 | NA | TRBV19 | CASSIQQGEKLFF | TGTGCCAGTAGTATACAGCAGGGGGAAAAACTGTTTTTT
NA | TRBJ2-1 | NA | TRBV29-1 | CSGSIRTDDEQFF | TGCAGCGGCTCAATTCGGACAGATGATGAGCAGTTCTTC
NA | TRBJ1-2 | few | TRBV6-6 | CASSYGGSYGYTF | TGTGCCAGCAGTTACGGCGGGTCCTATGGCTACACCTTC
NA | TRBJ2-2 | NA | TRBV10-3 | CAISASQGSGELFF | TGTGCCATCAGCGCTTCACAGGGTTCCGGGGAGCTGTTTTTT